A single sample gave rise to the 19 T cell receptor beta chains below, sequenced in a study of T cell clonality in common variable immunodeficiency. Repertoires were generated with immunoSEQ multiplex PCR, while TCRdb's copy carries only in-frame clones and drops some. The data show 35,000 to 45,000 clones, with none appearing a single time. Sequencing input: peripheral blood mononuclear cells. The receptors come from a person aged 18 to 75 in good health.

There are many counts of this clone. The read terminates 3 residues before the CDR3 end, so the remaining end is supplied by the germline J gene. This sequence joins TRBV6-1 and TRBJ2-7; maybe TRBD1 (5 bases). The V gene lost 4 bases and the J gene lost 3 bases, with 10 bases spanning the gap. The germline CDR1 and CDR2 sequences are MNHNS and SASEGT. The CDR3 sequence is 13 residues long. The CDR3 reads CASSGMDNYEQYF. The CDR3 DNA, read in part, is TGTGCCAGCAGTGGGATGGACAACTACGAG.

This clone was seen many times. The DNA read from the CDR3 is TGCGCCAGCAGCGGGACCGGGACAGTCTATGGC. Encoded protein: CASSGTGTVYG. The full-length CDR3 reads as CASSGTGTVYGYTF. This rearrangement joins TRBV5-1 to TRBJ1-2; 7 bases are a match to TRBD1. Read data end 3 residues before the CDR3 end; the end is taken from the germline J gene. The CDR3 has 14 amino acids. The V and J ends lost 4 bases and 4 bases, in that order; junction bases with no gene match: 7. Germline V gives CDR1 SGHRS, CDR2 YFSETQ. Filled out from reference TRBV5-1 and TRBJ1-2, the complete variable domain reads KAGVTQTPRYLIKTRGQQVTLSCSPISGHRSVSWYQQTPGQGLQFLFEYFSETQRNKGNFPGRFSGRQFSNSRSEMNVSTLELGDSALYLCASSGTGTVYGYTFGSGTRLTVV.

This clone was seen repeatedly, ten times or more. The CDR3 end lies 3 residues beyond the end of the read and is filled in from the germline J gene. V and J are TRBV20-1 and TRBJ2-2; either TRBD1 or TRBD2 may fit D (7 bases each). The CDR3 extends over 15 amino acids. V lost 2 bases and J 5 bases, leaving 15 bases between the germline ends. Per the germline V gene, CDR1 is DFQATT and CDR2 is SNEGSKA (reference sequence). Incomplete CDR3 DNA: TGCAGTGCTAGACCGTCAGGGGGAGGGACCGGGGAG. Protein: CSARPSGGGTGE. The full CDR3 is CSARPSGGGTGELFF.

About this clone itself: The DNA ends 3 residues before the CDR3 does, and the rest of the CDR3 is filled in from the germline J gene. V usage is TRBV5-4 and J usage is TRBJ2-1; 10 bases line up with TRBD1. Trimming took 5 bases from V and 5 from J; bases not matched to a gene: 10. Per the germline V gene, CDR1 is SGHNT and CDR2 is YYREEE (reference sequence). The CDR3 consists of 16 residues. CDR3 bases read: TGTGCCAGCAGTCTTCCGACAGGGGGCTTGAACAATGAG. Protein sequence: CASSLPTGGLNNE. The entire CDR3 reads CASSLPTGGLNNEQFF.

This clone appeared many times. The CDR3 is cut off 3 residues early in the read; its end comes from the germline J gene. V usage is TRBV20-1 and J usage is TRBJ2-1, with TRBD2 identical over 11 bases. The CDR3 spans 14 residues. Germline CDR1 DFQATT, CDR2 SNEGSKA (reference sequence). V gave up 4 bases and J gave up 2 bases; unmatched junction bases: 1. The sequenced CDR3 bases are TGCAGTGCTACTAGCGGGAGGACCTACAATGAG. Protein sequence: CSATSGRTYNE. The full CDR3 protein is CSATSGRTYNEQFF.

This clone showed up many times. The CDR3 goes on 3 residues after the read ends, and that part is filled in from the germline J gene. V and J are TRBV2 and TRBJ2-1, with TRBD2 identical over 8 bases. The V gene's germline CDR1 is SNHLY and CDR2 FYNNEI. V was pared by 7 bases and J by 6 bases, with 8 bases of the junction left unmatched. This CDR3 has 14 amino acids. Here the CDR3 reads CASNEAGASNEQFF. The covered CDR3 bases are TGTGCCAGCAACGAAGCGGGGGCTTCCAATGAG.

This clone has a count of ten or more. The observed sequence ends 3 residues before the CDR3 terminus, with the missing tail filled in from the germline J gene. The chain couples TRBV6-1 to TRBJ1-1, with D possibly being TRBD1 (5 bases). Looked up from germline, CDR1 is MNHNS and CDR2 is SASEGT. Trimming pared 3 bases from V and 7 bases from J, leaving 9 bases between. The CDR3 runs to 12 residues. This chain's CDR3 is CASSDRVVEAFF. The CDR3 DNA, read in part, is TGTGCCAGCAGTGACAGGGTGGTTGAA.

This clone was detected ten times or more. With the read ending 3 residues before the CDR3 end, the germline J gene is used to fill in that end. The genes are TRBV5-1 and TRBJ2-7; the match to TRBD1 covers 7 bases. Germline V gives CDR1 SGHRS, CDR2 YFSETQ. V lost 0 bases to trimming and J lost 6 bases; unmatched junction nucleotides: 9. This CDR3 comprises 15 residues. The chain's CDR3 is CASSLDGRNRGEQYF. CDR3 bases read: TGCGCCAGCAGCTTGGATGGTCGCAACAGGGGCGAG.

This clone is classed as medium-sized. The CDR3 goes on 3 residues after the read ends, and that part is filled in from the germline J gene. The chain combines TRBV5-6 with TRBJ2-3, with a tentative D call TRBD1 (5 bases). Germline V gene sequence: CDR1 SGHDT, CDR2 YYEEEE. Trimming pared 0 bases from V and 4 bases from J, leaving 12 bases between. The CDR3 contains 15 residues. CDR3 residues: CASSLAQGGADTQYF. CDR3 bases read: TGTGCCAGCAGCTTGGCCCAGGGCGGAGCAGATACG.

This clone was detected many times. The CDR3 end is not reached by the read, which stops 3 residues before it; the germline J gene fills it in. The chain links TRBV5-4 to TRBJ1-2, with 8 bases matching TRBD1. Germline CDR1 is SGHNT and CDR2 is YYREEE (reference sequence). The CDR3 contains 13 residues. The DNA read from the CDR3 is TGTGCCAGCAGTCGAGACAGGGGTGAAGGC. As protein: CASSRDRGEG. The whole CDR3 reads CASSRDRGEGYTF.

At least ten counts were recorded for this clone. The CDR3 goes on 3 residues after the read ends, and that part is filled in from the germline J gene. The chain carries TRBV10-3 and TRBJ2-7, with 7 bases fitting TRBD1. Germline V gene data show CDR1 as ENHRY and CDR2 as SYGVKD. V shed 6 bases, J shed 2 bases, and the junction held 4 bases outside the gene matches. This CDR3 is built from 13 residues. The covered CDR3 bases are TGTGCCATCAGACTTGACAGGGCCTACGAG. Protein sequence: CAIRLDRAYE. The full CDR3 sequence reads CAIRLDRAYEQYF.

This clone has a count of ten or more. The sequence runs out 3 residues before the end of the CDR3; the remainder is reconstructed from the germline J gene. The chain joins TRBV20-1 to TRBJ1-1; 8 bases align to TRBD1. CDR1 and CDR2 (germline): DFQATT, SNEGSKA (reference sequence). The CDR3 spans 15 residues. The V gene end was trimmed by 0 bases and the J gene end by 0 bases; junction bases not matched to a gene: 3. The sequenced CDR3 bases are TGCAGTGCTAGAGAGTCAGGGGGCCTGAACACTGAA. Translated, it gives CSARESGGLNTE. In full, the CDR3 is CSARESGGLNTEAFF.

This clone was detected many times. The CDR3 end falls 3 residues outside the read, so it is completed with the germline J gene. This chain uses TRBV20-1 with TRBJ2-3; D unresolved. The V end was cut by 3 bases, the J end by 5 bases, with 12 bases between. The CDR3 spans 13 residues. In germline, CDR1 is DFQATT, CDR2 SNEGSKA (reference sequence). The sequenced CDR3 bases are TGCAGTGCTAGTGGTAGCATCGGAGATACG. It codes for CSASGSIGDT. The whole CDR3 reads CSASGSIGDTQYF.

At least ten counts were recorded for this clone. The read comes to an end 3 residues before the CDR3 does, leaving the germline J gene to fill in the end. The V gene is TRBV7-2, the J gene TRBJ2-3, with D possibly being TRBD2 (7 bases). The germline CDR1 and CDR2 sequences are SGHTA and FQGNSA. The V gene lost 3 bases and the J gene lost 5 bases, with 15 bases spanning the gap. The CDR3 runs 15 residues. CDR3 sequence: CASSLNRGALDTQYF. CDR3 DNA, as far as it was read: TGTGCCAGCAGCTTGAATCGGGGGGCCTTAGATACG.

This clone showed up many times. Read sequence stops 3 residues before the CDR3 end, and the germline J gene provides the missing end. The rearrangement joins TRBV6-1 to TRBJ2-7, with D possibly TRBD1 on 5 matching bases. The CDR3 sequence is 15 residues long. V was clipped by 2 bases and J by 0 bases, with 11 bases between them. Germline CDR1 and CDR2: MNHNS and SASEGT. The CDR3 spells CASSEMQGGSYEQYF. The CDR3 DNA, read in part, is TGTGCCAGCAGTGAAATGCAGGGCGGCTCCTACGAG.

This clone was found many times. Sequencing ends 3 residues short of the CDR3 end; the germline J gene provides the rest. J is TRBJ2-2 and V is TRBV7-8; D is ambiguous. CDR3 length equals 14 residues. Trimming removed 2 bases from V and 0 bases from J, with 4 bases in between. Germline loops: CDR1 SGHVS, CDR2 FQNEAQ. Incomplete CDR3 DNA: TGTGCCAGCAGCTTAATAACGAACACCGGGGAG. Translated, it gives CASSLITNTGE. The entire CDR3 is CASSLITNTGELFF.

This clone showed up many times. The sequence runs out 3 residues before the end of the CDR3; the remainder is reconstructed from the germline J gene. The V and J genes are TRBV29-1 and TRBJ1-1; 7 positions match TRBD1. The germline V gene has CDR1 SQVTM and CDR2 ANQGSEA. The CDR3 is 13 amino acids. After removal of 6 bases from V and 4 bases from J, the junction contained 8 bases not matched to a gene. The sequenced CDR3 bases are TGCAGCGTGGCCTACAGGGGATCCACTGAA. Protein product: CSVAYRGSTE. The complete CDR3 reads CSVAYRGSTEAFF. Full variable domain (outside the CDR3, taken from reference TRBV29-1 and TRBJ1-1): SAVISQKPSRDICQRGTSLTIQCQVDSQVTMMFWYRQQPGQSLTLIATANQGSEATYESGFVIDKFPISRPNLTFSTLTVSNMSPEDSSIYLCSVAYRGSTEAFFGQGTRLTVV.

As to this clone: The read halts 3 residues ahead of the CDR3 end, with the missing end drawn from the germline J gene. Distinct nucleotide sequences in the sample also encode this CDR3. This chain uses TRBV20-1 with TRBJ2-7; TRBD2 matches 12 bases. This CDR3 is built from 15 residues. Per germline, CDR1 DFQATT and CDR2 SNEGSKA (reference sequence). V was pared by 0 bases and J by 2 bases, with 2 bases of the junction left unmatched. CDR3 DNA (partial): TGCAGTGCTAGAGACGGACTAGCGGGGCCCTACGAG. Translation gives CSARDGLAGPYE. The CDR3 as a whole reads CSARDGLAGPYEQYF.

This clone was detected ten times or more. CDR3 sequence: CAISAGDGQPQHF. Partial CDR3 DNA: TGTGCCATCAGTGCAGGGGATGGTCAGCCC. V is TRBV10-3 and J is TRBJ1-5, with D perhaps matching TRBD1 (6 bases). The DNA ends 3 residues before the CDR3 does, and the rest of the CDR3 is filled in from the germline J gene. The CDR3 has 13 amino acids. The germline V gene has CDR1 ENHRY and CDR2 SYGVKD. The V end lost 4 bases, the J end lost 6 bases, and 10 bases lay between the germline ends.